This T cell receptor beta chain was recorded in a study of blood T cell repertoires in COVID-19. Study details: Acute and convalescent COVID-19 samples came from the United States, Italy and Spain.

How the authors handled the data: Estimation of nucleated cell counts relied on the amplification of reference gene primers. Profiling relied on immunoSEQ multiplex PCR, and the TCRdb table lists in-frame clones only, not all of them. The D gene and trimming were derived from the DNA, and the V and J assignments and clone size from that table. In the table there are more than 350,000 clones, 80% to 90% of which are singletons. In its sample, this clone was seen many times. The clonotype comes from a woman in her twenties or thirties with COVID-19, enrolled during active disease. Input material: peripheral blood.

Here the CDR3 reads CSVEHSYEQYF. Written as DNA, the CDR3 is TGCAGCGTTGAACACTCCTACGAGCAGTACTTC. The rearrangement links TRBV29-1 to TRBJ2-7; D is ambiguous. There are 11 residues in the CDR3. CDR1 and CDR2 (germline): SQVTM, ANQGSEA. V was cut by 2 bases and J by 0 bases, with 2 bases left in between.